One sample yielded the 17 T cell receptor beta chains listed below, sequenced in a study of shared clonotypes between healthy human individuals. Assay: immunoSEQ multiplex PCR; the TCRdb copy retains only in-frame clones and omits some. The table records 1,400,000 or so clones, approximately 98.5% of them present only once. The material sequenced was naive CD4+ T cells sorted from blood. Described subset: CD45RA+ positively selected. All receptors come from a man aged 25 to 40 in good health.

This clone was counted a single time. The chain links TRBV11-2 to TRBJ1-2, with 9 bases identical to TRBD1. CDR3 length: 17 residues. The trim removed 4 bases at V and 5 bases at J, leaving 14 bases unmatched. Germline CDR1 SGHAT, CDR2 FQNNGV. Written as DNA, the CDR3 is TGTGCCAGCAGCTCACCCCCAAGGGACAGGGCAGGGTATGGCTACACCTTC. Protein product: CASSSPPRDRAGYGYTF.

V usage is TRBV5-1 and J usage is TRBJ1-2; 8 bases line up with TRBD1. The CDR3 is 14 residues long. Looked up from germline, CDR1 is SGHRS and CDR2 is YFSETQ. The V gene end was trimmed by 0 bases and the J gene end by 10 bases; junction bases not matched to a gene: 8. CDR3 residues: CASSLAGTGSLYTF. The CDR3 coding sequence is TGCGCCAGCAGCTTGGCCGGGACAGGCTCACTCTACACCTTC. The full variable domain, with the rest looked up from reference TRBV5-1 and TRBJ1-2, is KAGVTQTPRYLIKTRGQQVTLSCSPISGHRSVSWYQQTPGQGLQFLFEYFSETQRNKGNFPGRFSGRQFSNSRSEMNVSTLELGDSALYLCASSLAGTGSLYTFGSGTRLTVV.

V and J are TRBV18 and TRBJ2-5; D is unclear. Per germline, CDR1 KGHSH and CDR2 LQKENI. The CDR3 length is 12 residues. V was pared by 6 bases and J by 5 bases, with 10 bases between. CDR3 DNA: TGTGCCAGCTCCCCTATGAGGGAGACCCAGTACTTC. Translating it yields CASSPMRETQYF.

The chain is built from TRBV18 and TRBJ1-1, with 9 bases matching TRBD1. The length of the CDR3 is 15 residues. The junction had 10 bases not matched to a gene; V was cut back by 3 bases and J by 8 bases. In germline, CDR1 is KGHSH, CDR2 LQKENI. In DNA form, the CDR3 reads TGTGCCAGCTCACCCAGACAGGGGGTGAACGGGGAAGCTTTCTTT. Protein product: CASSPRQGVNGEAFF.

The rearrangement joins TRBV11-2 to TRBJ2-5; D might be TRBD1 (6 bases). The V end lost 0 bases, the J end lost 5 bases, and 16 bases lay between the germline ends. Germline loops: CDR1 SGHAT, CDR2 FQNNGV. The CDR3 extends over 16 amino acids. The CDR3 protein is CASSLEVSRGRETQYF. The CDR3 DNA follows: TGTGCCAGCAGCTTAGAAGTCTCCAGGGGAAGGGAGACCCAGTACTTC.

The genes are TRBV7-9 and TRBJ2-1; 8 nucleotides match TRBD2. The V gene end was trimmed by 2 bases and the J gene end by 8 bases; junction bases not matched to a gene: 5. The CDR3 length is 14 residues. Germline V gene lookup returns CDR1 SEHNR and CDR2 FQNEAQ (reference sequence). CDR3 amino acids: CASSLTGGPYEQFF. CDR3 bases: TGTGCCAGCAGCTTAACGGGAGGGCCCTATGAGCAGTTCTTC.

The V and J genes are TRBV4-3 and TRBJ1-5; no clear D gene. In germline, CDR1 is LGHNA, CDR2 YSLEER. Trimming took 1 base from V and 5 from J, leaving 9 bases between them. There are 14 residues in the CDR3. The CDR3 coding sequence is TGCGCCAGCAGCCAAGTGGCAGTCGATCAGCCCCAGCATTTT. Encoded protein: CASSQVAVDQPQHF.

The chain's CDR3 is CATSREVAGEPEQYF. The CDR3 DNA reads TGTGCCACCAGCAGAGAGGTAGCGGGAGAGCCCGAGCAGTACTTC. The chain couples TRBV15 to TRBJ2-7; 9 nucleotides match TRBD2. CDR3 length equals 15 residues. Germline CDR1 reads LNHNV; CDR2 reads YYDKDF (reference sequence). Trimming cost V 0 bases and J 6 bases; bases outside gene matches: 6.

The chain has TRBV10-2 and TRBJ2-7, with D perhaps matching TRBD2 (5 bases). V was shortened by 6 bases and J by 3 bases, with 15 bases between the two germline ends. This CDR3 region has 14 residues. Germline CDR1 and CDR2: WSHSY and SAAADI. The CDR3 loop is CASSLMEALYEQYF. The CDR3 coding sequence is TGCGCCAGCAGCTTGATGGAGGCCCTCTACGAGCAGTACTTC.

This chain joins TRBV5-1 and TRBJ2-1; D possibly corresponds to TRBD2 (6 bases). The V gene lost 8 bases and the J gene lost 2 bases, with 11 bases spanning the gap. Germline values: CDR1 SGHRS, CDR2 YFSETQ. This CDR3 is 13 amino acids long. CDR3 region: CASDSGTYNEQFF. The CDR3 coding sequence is TGCGCCAGTGATAGCGGAACCTACAATGAGCAGTTCTTC.

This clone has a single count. The CDR3 bases are TGTGCCAGCAGCTTAGTTGGACAGCAGGGAGAGACCCAGTACTTC. Its protein product is CASSLVGQQGETQYF. This chain uses TRBV7-6 with TRBJ2-5; a weak D match, TRBD1 (6 bases). The CDR3 covers 15 residues. Germline-derived CDR1 and CDR2 are SGHVS and FNYEAQ. The V and J ends lost 1 base and 4 bases respectively, with 13 bases between them.

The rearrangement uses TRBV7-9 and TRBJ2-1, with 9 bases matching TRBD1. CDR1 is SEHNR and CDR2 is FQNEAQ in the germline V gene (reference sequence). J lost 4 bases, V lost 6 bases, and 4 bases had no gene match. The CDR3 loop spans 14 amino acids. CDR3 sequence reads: CASSRQGDYNEQFF. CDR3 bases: TGTGCCAGCAGTAGACAGGGGGATTACAATGAGCAGTTCTTC.

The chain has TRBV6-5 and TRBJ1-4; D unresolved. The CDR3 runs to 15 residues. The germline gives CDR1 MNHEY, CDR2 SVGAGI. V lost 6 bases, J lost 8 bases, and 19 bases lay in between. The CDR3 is CASRSPRGSGEKLFF. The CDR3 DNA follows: TGTGCCAGCAGATCACCCCGGGGTAGTGGAGAAAAACTGTTTTTT.

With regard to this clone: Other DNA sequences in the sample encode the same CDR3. The DNA for the CDR3 is TGTGCCAGCAGTGCTGGAGGATCCTACGAGCAGTACTTC. Residues: CASSAGGSYEQYF. The chain recombines TRBV25-1 with TRBJ2-7; maybe TRBD2 (5 bases). The germline V and J ends were trimmed by 4 bases and 1 base, with 8 bases remaining between them. CDR3 length equals 13 residues. CDR1 is MGHDK and CDR2 is SYGVNS in the germline V gene.

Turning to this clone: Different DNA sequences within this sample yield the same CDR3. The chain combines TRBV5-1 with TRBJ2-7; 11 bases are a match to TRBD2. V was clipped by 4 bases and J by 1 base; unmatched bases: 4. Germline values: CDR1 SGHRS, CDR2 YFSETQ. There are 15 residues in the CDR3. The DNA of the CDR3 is TGCGCCAGCAGCACCGGGACTAGCGGATCCTACGAGCAGTACTTC. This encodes CASSTGTSGSYEQYF.

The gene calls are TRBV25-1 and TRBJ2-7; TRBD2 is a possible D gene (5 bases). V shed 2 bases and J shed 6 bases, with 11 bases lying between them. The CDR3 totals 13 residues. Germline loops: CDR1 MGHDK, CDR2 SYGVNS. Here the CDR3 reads CASSEIREFEQYF. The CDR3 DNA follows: TGTGCCAGCAGTGAAATTAGGGAGTTCGAGCAGTACTTC.

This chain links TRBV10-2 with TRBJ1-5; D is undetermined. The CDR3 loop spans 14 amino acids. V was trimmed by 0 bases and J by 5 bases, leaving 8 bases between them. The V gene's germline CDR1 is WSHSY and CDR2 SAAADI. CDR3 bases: TGCGCCAGCAGTGAGTCGAGAATGGATCAGCCCCAGCATTTT. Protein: CASSESRMDQPQHF.